Listed below are T cell receptor beta chains from one sample, sequenced in a study of technical replicates of blood from a few donors. The data were produced by immunoSEQ multiplex PCR, yet TCRdb's version contains in-frame clones alone and is incomplete. The sample lists about 71,000 clones; roughly 90% were seen once. The sequenced sample was T cells isolated from PBMCs. The receptor source for this set is a human donor in good health. CDR3s include the opening cysteine and the closing phenylalanine or tryptophan. D genes are given only for firm matches. Clone sizes are given selectively: once, few, many, or a class where the clone is expanded.

NA | NA | TRBJ2-1 | TRBV7-9 | CASSLPQGRNEQFF | TGTGCCAGCAGCTTGCCACAGGGGAGGAATGAGCAGTTCTTC
NA | NA | TRBJ1-4 | TRBV4-1 | CASSQVSAGTNEKLFF | TGCGCCAGCAGCCAAGTATCTGCAGGGACTAATGAAAAACTGTTTTTT
NA | TRBD1 | TRBJ1-2 | TRBV5-1 | CASSFGGQVGGYTF | TGCGCCAGCAGCTTTGGAGGACAGGTGGGAGGCTACACCTTC
NA | NA | TRBJ1-1 | TRBV10-3 | CAISVSGLNTEAFF | TGTGCCATCAGTGTATCGGGACTCAACACTGAAGCTTTCTTT
NA | NA | TRBJ2-7 | TRBV19 | CASSMAGWDSYEQYF | TGTGCCAGTAGTATGGCAGGGTGGGACTCCTACGAGCAGTACTTC
NA | TRBD2 | TRBJ2-5 | TRBV6-5 | CASGPSGLEETQYF | TGTGCCAGCGGGCCCTCGGGACTAGAAGAGACCCAGTACTTC
NA | TRBD1 | TRBJ1-1 | TRBV4-3 | CASSHLPGQGVNTEAFF | TGCGCCAGCAGCCACTTACCCGGACAGGGGGTGAACACTGAAGCTTTCTTT
NA | NA | TRBJ1-3 | TRBV6-1 | CASSVVYRDYSGNTIYF | TGTGCCAGCAGTGTAGTTTATAGGGACTACTCTGGAAACACCATATATTTT
few | NA | TRBJ1-4 | TRBV19 | CASSPPRGEVLFF | TGTGCCAGTAGTCCCCCCCGCGGGGAGGTACTGTTTTTT
NA | NA | TRBJ2-7 | TRBV5-1 | CASHLAPYEQYF | TGCGCCAGTCATCTAGCGCCGTACGAGCAGTACTTC
NA | NA | TRBJ2-7 | TRBV9 | CASSVAVGAYEQYF | TGTGCCAGCAGCGTAGCCGTGGGGGCGTACGAGCAGTACTTC
NA | TRBD2 | TRBJ2-1 | TRBV6-4 | CASSNERGRARSEQFF | TGTGCCAGCAGTAACGAACGCGGGAGGGCAAGATCTGAGCAGTTCTTC
NA | NA | TRBJ2-7 | TRBV7-3 | CASSYLAGVPSEQYF | TGTGCCAGCAGCTACCTGGCCGGGGTACCATCCGAGCAGTACTTC
NA | TRBD1 | TRBJ1-2 | TRBV30 | CASWGQSTVTNYGYTF | TGTGCCTCATGGGGACAGTCAACTGTTACTAACTATGGCTACACCTTC
few | TRBD1 | TRBJ1-5 | TRBV2 | CASSSGTGRSPQHF | TGTGCCAGCAGCTCCGGGACAGGTCGTTCTCCCCAGCATTTT
NA | NA | TRBJ2-5 | TRBV19 | CASSIPSPGGTQYF | TGTGCCAGTAGTATTCCGTCACCCGGGGGGACCCAGTACTTC
NA | NA | TRBJ2-2 | TRBV11-2 | CASSPSGELFF | TGTGCCAGCAGCCCCTCCGGGGAGCTGTTTTTT
NA | TRBD1 | TRBJ2-1 | TRBV13 | CASSGTGPNEQFF | TGTGCCAGCTCCGGGACAGGTCCCAATGAGCAGTTCTTC
NA | TRBD2 | TRBJ2-5 | TRBV29-1 | CSVEDSSGSFQETQYF | TGCAGCGTTGAAGATTCTAGCGGGAGTTTCCAAGAGACCCAGTACTTC
NA | NA | TRBJ2-7 | TRBV29-1 | CSVVVYEQYF | TGCAGCGTTGTCGTGTACGAGCAGTACTTC
NA | TRBD1 | TRBJ1-3 | TRBV4-3 | CASSHGQGAGNTIYF | TGCGCCAGCAGCCACGGACAGGGGGCTGGAAACACCATATATTTT
NA | TRBD1 | TRBJ2-7 | TRBV29-1 | CSVEGDSGLGEQYF | TGCAGCGTTGAGGGGGACAGCGGCCTCGGCGAGCAGTACTTC
NA | NA | TRBJ2-1 | TRBV28 | CASSGPEAGGVGEQFF | TGTGCCAGCAGTGGCCCGGAAGCGGGTGGTGTGGGTGAGCAGTTCTTC
NA | NA | TRBJ2-7 | TRBV9 | CASSPPGVAGVSEQYF | TGTGCCAGCAGCCCACCGGGGGTTGCTGGGGTAAGCGAGCAGTACTTC
once | NA | TRBJ2-3 | TRBV4-3 | CASSQDWVGASTDTQYF | TGCGCCAGCAGCCAAGATTGGGTGGGGGCAAGCACAGATACGCAGTATTTT
NA | TRBD1 | TRBJ2-7 | TRBV28 | CASSSRGLYEQYF | TGTGCCAGCAGTAGCAGGGGGCTATACGAGCAGTACTTC
NA | NA | TRBJ2-6 | TRBV28 | CASSIRASGANVLTF | TGTGCCAGCAGTATCAGGGCATCTGGGGCCAACGTCCTGACTTTC
NA | NA | TRBJ2-3 | TRBV6-1 | CASRPRDTSTDTQYF | TGTGCCAGCAGGCCCCGGGACACAAGCACAGATACGCAGTATTTT
NA | NA | TRBJ1-2 | TRBV5-1 | CASSLTVRREYGYTF | TGCGCCAGCAGCTTGACCGTACGGAGGGAGTATGGCTACACCTTC
NA | TRBD1 | TRBJ1-4 | TRBV4-2 | CASSQEGQATNEKLFF | TGTGCCAGCAGCCAAGAGGGACAGGCAACTAATGAAAAACTGTTTTTT
NA | NA | TRBJ2-7 | TRBV30 | CAWSAKGLEEQYF | TGTGCCTGGAGTGCTAAGGGGCTGGAAGAGCAGTACTTC
NA | TRBD1 | TRBJ2-7 | TRBV19 | CASSPGQGLYEQYF | TGTGCCAGTAGTCCCGGACAGGGTCTCTACGAGCAGTACTTC
NA | TRBD2 | TRBJ2-5 | TRBV7-2 | CASSFGLAGVLETQYF | TGTGCCAGCAGCTTCGGACTAGCGGGAGTTCTAGAGACCCAGTACTTC
NA | NA | TRBJ2-3 | TRBV11-3 | CASSLVGGASTDTQYF | TGTGCCAGCAGCTTAGTTGGCGGTGCTAGCACAGATACGCAGTATTTT
NA | NA | TRBJ2-1 | TRBV5-1 | CASSRRDSLVDEQFF | TGCGCCAGCAGCCGACGGGACTCCCTTGTGGATGAGCAGTTCTTC
NA | TRBD2 | TRBJ2-7 | TRBV5-1 | CASSLSGSAAYEQYF | TGCGCCAGCAGCTTGAGCGGGAGCGCCGCCTACGAGCAGTACTTC
NA | NA | TRBJ2-5 | TRBV28 | CASSLGDRRETQYF | TGTGCCAGCAGTTTAGGGGATAGGAGGGAGACCCAGTACTTC
NA | NA | TRBJ1-1 | TRBV2 | CALAGERGNTEAFF | TGTGCCCTAGCGGGGGAGAGGGGGAACACTGAAGCTTTCTTT
NA | TRBD1 | TRBJ2-2 | TRBV19 | CASSWDRDGELFF | TGTGCCAGTAGCTGGGACAGGGACGGGGAGCTGTTTTTT
once | NA | TRBJ1-2 | TRBV5-1 | CASSLEGSGNGYTF | TGCGCCAGCAGCTTGGAAGGATCGGGGAATGGCTACACCTTC
NA | NA | TRBJ1-5 | TRBV7-2 | CASSLASQPQHF | TGTGCCAGCAGCTTAGCGAGTCAGCCCCAGCATTTT
NA | NA | TRBJ1-4 | TRBV14 | CASSHSGRNEKLFF | TGTGCCAGCAGCCATTCAGGCAGGAATGAAAAACTGTTTTTT
NA | NA | TRBJ1-2 | TRBV7-9 | CASSPLTYGYTF | TGTGCCAGCAGCCCTTTAACTTATGGCTACACCTTC
NA | NA | TRBJ1-2 | TRBV9 | CASSGGGSGGYTF | TGTGCCAGCAGCGGAGGCGGCAGTGGCGGCTACACCTTC
NA | NA | TRBJ1-1 | TRBV30 | CAWWTPPEAFF | TGTGCCTGGTGGACACCCCCTGAAGCTTTCTTT
once | NA | TRBJ2-7 | TRBV29-1 | CSVPGVRPYEQYF | TGCAGCGTACCAGGGGTAAGGCCCTACGAGCAGTACTTC
NA | TRBD2 | TRBJ2-5 | TRBV5-5 | CASSFRLAGDGETQYF | TGTGCCAGCAGCTTCAGACTAGCGGGAGATGGAGAGACCCAGTACTTC
NA | NA | TRBJ1-1 | TRBV28 | CASSLGGFGTEAFF | TGTGCCAGCAGTTTGGGGGGTTTTGGCACTGAAGCTTTCTTT
medium-sized | NA | TRBJ2-2 | TRBV20-1 | CSATNTGELFF | TGCAGTGCCACTAACACCGGGGAGCTGTTTTTT